Below, 4 T cell receptor beta chains from the same sample are listed, as sequenced in a study of blood T cell repertoires in COVID-19 (dated by TCRdb to the early 2020s). Library method: the immunoSEQ multiplex PCR assay. This immuneACCESS table, as held by TCRdb, lists in-frame sequences with V and J called but not all clones. Of the missing ones, under half trace to an unresolved V gene in checked studies; the others have no known cause. This sample holds fewer than 350,000 clones; about 89% were observed only once. The ten largest clones represent about 4.2% of the sample. The sequencing input was peripheral blood. These receptor sequences come from a man aged 35-49 years with acute or convalescent COVID-19.

V usage is TRBV24-1 and J usage is TRBJ2-3; perhaps TRBD1 as D (5 bases). The CDR3 is 12 residues long. Trimming cost V 10 bases and J 0 bases, with 7 bases left between them. Germline values: CDR1 KGHDR, CDR2 SFDVKD. The CDR3 DNA reads as TGTGCCACTCAGGGCAGCACAGATACGCAGTATTTT. As protein: CATQGSTDTQYF.

This chain joins TRBV25-1 and TRBJ1-5; no clear D gene. The CDR3 runs to 13 residues. V was shortened by 6 bases and J by 3 bases, with 9 bases between the two germline ends. Germline CDR1 MGHDK, CDR2 SYGVNS. The CDR3 sequence is CASSPSNNQPQHF. Here the CDR3 DNA reads TGTGCCAGCAGCCCAAGCAACAATCAGCCCCAGCATTTT.

This sequence joins TRBV5-1 and TRBJ2-7, with 10 bases lining up with TRBD1. The CDR3 covers 14 residues. Per germline, CDR1 SGHRS and CDR2 YFSETQ. V gave up 6 bases and J gave up 2 bases; unmatched junction bases: 5. CDR3 coding DNA: TGCGCCAGCAAGCCCGGGACAGGGGCCTACGAGCAGTACTTC. Translated: CASKPGTGAYEQYF.

The chain carries TRBV9 and TRBJ2-3; 8 nucleotides align to TRBD2. The CDR3 is 15 residues long. CDR1 and CDR2 (germline): SGDLS, YYNGEE. V lost 0 bases to trimming and J lost 4 bases; unmatched junction nucleotides: 4. The chain's CDR3 is CASSVVGLVADTQYF. For the CDR3, the DNA is TGTGCCAGCAGCGTAGTGGGACTAGTGGCAGATACGCAGTATTTT.